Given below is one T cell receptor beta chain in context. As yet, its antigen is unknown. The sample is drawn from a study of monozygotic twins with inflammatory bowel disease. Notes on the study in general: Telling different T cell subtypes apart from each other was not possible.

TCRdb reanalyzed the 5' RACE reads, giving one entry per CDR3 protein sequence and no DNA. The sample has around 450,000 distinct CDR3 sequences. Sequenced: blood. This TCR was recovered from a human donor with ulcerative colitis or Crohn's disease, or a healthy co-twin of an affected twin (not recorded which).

The CDR3 sequence: CASSQGASKVYGYTF. V is TRBV4-2 and J is TRBJ1-2. The CDR3 has 15 amino acids. The germline gives CDR1 LGHNA, CDR2 YNFKEQ.